The 15 T cell receptor beta chains below all came from one sample that was sequenced in a study of early T cells in non-severe SARS-CoV-2 infection. MiXCR, run by TCRdb on the 5' RACE reads, gives a single entry per CDR3 protein. The sample holds 60,000 to 90,000 distinct CDR3 sequences; over 9% are singletons and the top ten take 4.5% to 5%. Sequenced material: whole blood. The receptor set was obtained from an adult who was a healthcare worker with PCR-confirmed SARS-CoV-2 infection or an uninfected control (not recorded which).

DNA for the CDR3: TGTGCCAGCACCGAAAGACAGGGGGGCCACAATGAGCAGTTCTTC. It translates to CASTERQGGHNEQFF. This rearrangement joins TRBV27 to TRBJ2-1; 9 bases map to TRBD1. Germline assignment: CDR1 MNHEY and CDR2 SMNVEV (reference sequence). V trimming: 7 bases; J trimming: 5 bases; junction bases outside the gene matches: 9. The CDR3 extends over 15 amino acids.

This clonotype was picked up many times. The chain combines TRBV10-3 with TRBJ2-1; 8 bases are a match to TRBD2. The CDR3 is made up of 18 amino acids. Germline CDR1 is ENHRY and CDR2 is SYGVKD. J gave up 4 bases and V 0 bases, and 11 bases lay outside the gene matches. This chain's CDR3 is CAISESWRSGSTYNEQFF. The CDR3 DNA is TGTGCCATCAGTGAGTCGTGGCGAAGCGGGAGTACATACAATGAGCAGTTCTTC.

This clonotype was picked up many times. The chain uses TRBV28 and TRBJ2-7, with D possibly being TRBD2 (5 bases). This CDR3 has 14 residues. V was clipped by 7 bases and J by 2 bases, with 15 bases between them. Per the germline V gene, CDR1 is MDHEN and CDR2 is SYDVKM. The chain's CDR3 is CASIPGRVPYEQYF. For the CDR3, the DNA is TGTGCCAGCATCCCCGGGCGGGTTCCCTACGAGCAGTACTTC.

This clonotype showed up just a few times. The V gene is TRBV7-8, the J gene TRBJ2-1, with unresolved D. The V and J ends lost 5 bases and 3 bases respectively, with 17 bases between them. CDR1 is SGHVS, CDR2 FQNEAQ, per germline. This CDR3 contains 16 residues. The CDR3 DNA sequence: TGTGCCAGCAGCCCCCCCTCGAAGGGCGGCTACAATGAGCAGTTCTTC. Amino acids: CASSPPSKGGYNEQFF.

CDR3 nucleotide sequence: TGTGCCAGCAGCTCCCGGGCGGAAGGCTACAATGAGCAGTTCTTC. Its protein product is CASSSRAEGYNEQFF. The chain has TRBV9 and TRBJ2-1, with no clear D. Trimming cost V 4 bases and J 3 bases, with 14 bases left between them. The CDR3 consists of 15 residues. Germline assignment: CDR1 SGDLS and CDR2 YYNGEE.

This clonotype has at least ten counts. CDR3 region: CATSRDPFGGNREQYF. The CDR3 DNA follows: TGTGCCACCAGCAGAGATCCATTTGGGGGAAATCGGGAGCAGTACTTC. The V call is TRBV15, the J call TRBJ2-7, with D perhaps matching TRBD1 or TRBD2 (5 bases each). The CDR3 is 16 residues long. V was cut by 0 bases and J by 7 bases, with 19 bases left in between. In germline, CDR1 is LNHNV, CDR2 YYDKDF (reference sequence).

At least ten counts were recorded for this clonotype. This chain uses TRBV5-1 with TRBJ1-1, with 7 bases matching TRBD1. Losses at the gene ends were 4 bases for V and 2 bases for J; bases not matched to a gene: 8. Germline V lookup: CDR1 SGHRS, CDR2 YFSETQ. The CDR3 has 15 residues. The CDR3: CASSTGTVANTEAFF. The CDR3 nucleotides are TGCGCCAGCAGCACCGGGACAGTGGCCAACACTGAAGCTTTCTTT.

The chain uses TRBV3-1 and TRBJ2-7, with TRBD1 as a possible D gene (5 bases). The germline CDR1 and CDR2 sequences are LGHDT and YNNKEL (reference sequence). Deletions cut 3 bases from V and 4 bases from J, with 7 bases between. The CDR3 loop spans 12 amino acids. CDR3 sequence reads: CASSQTEYEQYF. Here the CDR3 DNA reads TGTGCCAGCAGCCAGACAGAGTACGAGCAGTACTTC.

V and J are TRBV20-1 and TRBJ2-7; D is undetermined. Germline lookup yields CDR1 DFQATT and CDR2 SNEGSKA (reference sequence). Trimming pared 4 bases from V and 0 bases from J, leaving 10 bases between. The CDR3 spans 13 residues. CDR3: CSATILPSYEQYF. CDR3 DNA sequence: TGCAGTGCTACAATCCTGCCCTCCTACGAGCAGTACTTC.

This clonotype was found a few times. The rearrangement joins TRBV9 to TRBJ2-7, with TRBD2 matching over 13 bases. This CDR3 has 15 amino acids. From germline, CDR1 is SGDLS and CDR2 YYNGEE. V shed 3 bases, J shed 4 bases, and the junction held 4 bases outside the gene matches. CDR3 residues: CASSATSGRVYEQYF. In DNA form, the CDR3 reads TGTGCCAGCAGCGCCACTAGCGGGAGGGTGTACGAGCAGTACTTC.

The genes are TRBV15 and TRBJ2-7; perhaps D is TRBD1 or TRBD2 (5 bases each). Germline CDR1 LNHNV, CDR2 YYDKDF (reference sequence). Trimming cost V 0 bases and J 3 bases, with 15 bases left between them. The CDR3 is made up of 16 amino acids. This CDR3 is CATSREPGPTSYEQYF. DNA of the CDR3: TGTGCCACCAGCAGAGAGCCGGGACCCACAAGCTACGAGCAGTACTTC.

This clonotype has ten or more counts. CDR3 sequence: CASGPMTREQFF. The CDR3 DNA is TGTGCCAGCGGACCGATGACTAGAGAGCAGTTCTTC. V and J are TRBV27 and TRBJ2-1; maybe TRBD2 (6 bases). Between the trimmed V and J ends, which lost 8 bases and 10 bases, there was a span of 15 bases. The length of the CDR3 is 12 residues. Looked up from germline, CDR1 is MNHEY and CDR2 is SMNVEV (reference sequence).

There are a few counts of this clonotype. The chain recombines TRBV15 with TRBJ1-4; D possibly corresponds to TRBD1 (6 bases). Looked up from germline, CDR1 is LNHNV and CDR2 is YYDKDF (reference sequence). The germline V and J ends were trimmed by 0 bases and 4 bases, with 9 bases remaining between them. The CDR3 length is 15 residues. The CDR3 region is CATSRDRTDNEKLFF. The CDR3 DNA is TGTGCCACCAGCAGAGATCGGACAGATAATGAAAAACTGTTTTTT. The variable domain in full, completed from reference TRBV15 and TRBJ1-4, reads DAMVIQNPRYQVTQFGKPVTLSCSQTLNHNVMYWYQQKSSQAPKLLFHYYDKDFNNEADTPDNFQSRRPNTSFCFLDIRSPGLGDTAMYLCATSRDRTDNEKLFFGSGTQLSVL.

V is TRBV25-1 and J is TRBJ2-7; D is perhaps TRBD2 (5 bases). This CDR3 region has 12 residues. V gave up 5 bases and J gave up 3 bases, with 8 bases separating them. Germline CDR1 and CDR2: MGHDK and SYGVNS. DNA for the CDR3: TGTGCCAGCAGTAAGGGAGTCTACGAGCAGTACTTC. This encodes CASSKGVYEQYF.

This clonotype was detected a few times. The chain carries TRBV5-1 and TRBJ2-7, with no clear D. Germline V gene lookup returns CDR1 SGHRS and CDR2 YFSETQ. CDR3 size: 14 residues. Trimming removed 0 bases at V and 0 bases at J, with 7 bases between. The CDR3 nucleotides are TGCGCCAGCAGCTTGGAGGGCATCTCCTACGAGCAGTACTTC. This translates into CASSLEGISYEQYF. Full variable domain (remainder filled in from reference TRBV5-1 and TRBJ2-7): KAGVTQTPRYLIKTRGQQVTLSCSPISGHRSVSWYQQTPGQGLQFLFEYFSETQRNKGNFPGRFSGRQFSNSRSEMNVSTLELGDSALYLCASSLEGISYEQYFGPGTRLTVT.